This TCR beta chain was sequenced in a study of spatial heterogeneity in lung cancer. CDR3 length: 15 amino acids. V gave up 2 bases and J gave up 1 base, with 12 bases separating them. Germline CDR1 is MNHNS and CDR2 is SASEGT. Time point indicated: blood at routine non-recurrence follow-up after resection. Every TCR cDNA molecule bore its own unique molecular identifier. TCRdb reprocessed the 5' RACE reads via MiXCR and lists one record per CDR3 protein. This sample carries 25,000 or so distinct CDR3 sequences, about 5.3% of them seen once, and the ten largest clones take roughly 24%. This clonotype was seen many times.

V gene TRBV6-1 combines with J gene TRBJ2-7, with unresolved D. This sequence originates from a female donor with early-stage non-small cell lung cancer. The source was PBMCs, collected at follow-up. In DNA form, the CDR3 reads TGTGCCAGCAGTGAATCCCTCGACCAATCCTACGAGCAGTACTTC. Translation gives CASSESLDQSYEQYF.